This T cell receptor (beta chain) was profiled in a study of high-grade serous ovarian cancer treatment subgroups. The tumor samples were collected prior to definitive surgery or chemotherapy. Sequencing was performed with immunoSEQ multiplex PCR; in TCRdb, only in-frame clones are kept and a portion is missing. The table lists over 850 clones, roughly 80% of them singletons. This CDR3 region has 13 residues. The V and J ends lost 4 bases and 3 bases respectively, with 9 bases between them. Germline assignment: CDR1 MNHGY and CDR2 SVAAGI. The sequenced material came from tumor tissue. The chain uses TRBV6-9 and TRBJ1-2; D gene unclear. The clonotype originates from a human donor with high-grade serous ovarian cancer. The CDR3 spells CASSLGLDYGYTF. DNA of the CDR3: TGTGCCAGCAGTTTAGGACTAGACTATGGCTACACCTTC.